The next 22 T cell receptor beta chains were all read from a single sample in a study of cytomegalovirus exposure and HLA in healthy donors. Assay used: immunoSEQ multiplex PCR; TCRdb lists only in-frame clones, some missing. Among approximately 160,000 clones listed, about four fifths were seen once. The sample taken for sequencing was PBMCs. The receptors here all came from a man between 25 and 39 years old in good health and CMV-seropositive.

This chain uses TRBV9 with TRBJ1-1; D unresolved. V was shortened by 0 bases and J by 4 bases, with 7 bases between the two germline ends. Germline V gene data show CDR1 as SGDLS and CDR2 as YYNGEE. This CDR3 is 13 amino acids long. CDR3 DNA sequence: TGTGCCAGCAGCGTAGCCCCCGGCACTGAAGCTTTCTTT. It encodes CASSVAPGTEAFF.

The table lists this clone with a few counts. V and J are TRBV7-3 and TRBJ1-6; D is unresolved. Deletions cut 0 bases from V and 6 bases from J, with 9 bases between. Germline V CDR1 and CDR2: SGHTA, FQGTGA. The CDR3 is made up of 15 amino acids. The CDR3 sequence is CASSLTSRSNSPLHF. The CDR3 bases are TGTGCCAGCAGCTTAACCTCGCGGTCTAATTCACCCCTCCACTTT.

The rearrangement uses TRBV7-9 and TRBJ2-2; TRBD2 agrees at 7 bases. This CDR3 has 16 residues. V lost 4 bases to trimming and J lost 2 bases; unmatched junction nucleotides: 7. Germline V gene data show CDR1 as SEHNR and CDR2 as FQNEAQ (reference sequence). The CDR3 bases are TGTGCCAGCAGCTCGACTAGCCTTTTAAACACCGGGGAGCTGTTTTTT. Its translation is CASSSTSLLNTGELFF. The full variable domain, with the rest looked up from reference TRBV7-9 and TRBJ2-2, is DTGVSQNPRHKITKRGQNVTFRCDPISEHNRLYWYRQTLGQGPEFLTYFQNEAQLEKSRLLSDRFSAERPKGSFSTLEIQRTEQGDSAMYLCASSSTSLLNTGELFFGEGSRLTVL.

The genes are TRBV30 and TRBJ1-4, with 8 bases aligning to TRBD1. This CDR3 spans 14 amino acids. V lost 3 bases, J lost 8 bases, and 8 bases stayed unmatched. Per germline, CDR1 GTSNPN and CDR2 SVGIG (reference sequence). CDR3 sequence (DNA): TGTGCCTGGAGGGAACTACGGACAGGGGAAAAACTGTTTTTT. This gives the protein CAWRELRTGEKLFF.

The chain couples TRBV6-5 to TRBJ1-1; TRBD1 might be the D (6 bases). V was shortened by 5 bases and J by 4 bases, with 11 bases between the two germline ends. This CDR3 spans 13 amino acids. The germline gives CDR1 MNHEY, CDR2 SVGAGI. Here the CDR3 reads CASSGGAATEAFF. CDR3 DNA: TGTGCCAGCAGTGGGGGCGCTGCCACTGAAGCTTTCTTT.

V is TRBV10-3 and J is TRBJ2-3, with a weak D call TRBD1 (5 bases). Germline CDR1 and CDR2: ENHRY and SYGVKD. Trimming cost V 4 bases and J 2 bases, with 13 bases left between them. The CDR3 is 15 amino acids. The CDR3 is CAISVGQGNTDTQYF. CDR3 nucleotide sequence: TGTGCCATCAGTGTTGGGCAGGGAAACACAGATACGCAGTATTTT.

This sequence joins TRBV7-2 and TRBJ2-2; TRBD2 matches at 10 bases. Germline CDR1 SGHTA, CDR2 FQGNSA. After removal of 2 bases from V and 5 bases from J, the junction contained 2 bases not matched to a gene. This CDR3 comprises 15 residues. DNA of the CDR3: TGTGCCAGCAGCTTAAGCGGGAGGGCGACCGGGGAGCTGTTTTTT. Translating it yields CASSLSGRATGELFF.

The V call is TRBV18, the J call TRBJ1-1, with a weak D call TRBD1 (6 bases). Germline V gene lookup returns CDR1 KGHSH and CDR2 LQKENI. With 6 bases removed from V and 7 bases from J, the gap between germline ends came to 21 bases. This CDR3 has 15 amino acids. Here the CDR3 reads CASSSGQGFDGEAFF. CDR3 nucleotides: TGTGCCAGCTCCTCGGGACAAGGGTTCGACGGTGAAGCTTTCTTT. The variable domain in full, with the rest retrieved from reference TRBV18 and TRBJ1-1, is NAGVMQNPRHLVRRRGQEARLRCSPMKGHSHVYWYRQLPEEGLKFMVYLQKENIIDESGMPKERFSAEFPKEGPSILRIQQVVRGDSAAYFCASSSGQGFDGEAFFGQGTRLTVV.

This chain links TRBV5-6 with TRBJ1-5; D unclear. Per the germline V gene, CDR1 is SGHDT and CDR2 is YYEEEE. The CDR3 contains 13 residues. Trimming stripped 2 bases from V and 6 bases from J, with 9 bases between. The CDR3 DNA reads TGTGCCAGCAGCTTCGGGAGGGCTCAGCCCCAGCATTTT. Its protein is CASSFGRAQPQHF.

The rearrangement joins TRBV13 to TRBJ2-1; TRBD2 is a possible D gene (5 bases). Trimming took off 2 bases at V and 8 bases at J, with 16 bases between the two ends. The CDR3 is made up of 15 amino acids. Per germline, CDR1 PRHDT and CDR2 FYEKMQ (reference sequence). CDR3 region: CASSLSSRAIDEQFF. The CDR3 region has the DNA TGTGCCAGCAGCTTATCCTCGCGGGCCATCGATGAGCAGTTCTTC. Together with reference TRBV13 and TRBJ2-1, the CDR3 gives the full variable domain: AAGVIQSPRHLIKEKRETATLKCYPIPRHDTVYWYQQGPGQDPQFLISFYEKMQSDKGSIPDRFSAQQFSDYHSELNMSSLELGDSALYFCASSLSSRAIDEQFFGPGTRLTVL.

The chain has TRBV19 and TRBJ2-7; D unresolved. V was pared by 0 bases and J by 4 bases, with 4 bases between. The CDR3 loop spans 12 amino acids. Per germline, CDR1 LNHDA and CDR2 SQIVND (reference sequence). The CDR3 DNA reads as TGTGCCAGTAGTATAGATCAGTACGAGCAGTACTTC. Translating gives CASSIDQYEQYF.

This clone was recorded a few times. The chain recombines TRBV7-2 with TRBJ1-6; D is perhaps TRBD1 (5 bases). CDR1 and CDR2 from the germline V gene are SGHTA and FQGNSA. The CDR3 contains 12 residues. V was clipped by 10 bases and J by 8 bases, with 12 bases between them. Written as DNA, the CDR3 is TGTGCCATCCAGGGAGGGCATTCACCCCTCCACTTT. It encodes CAIQGGHSPLHF.

The chain carries TRBV5-1 and TRBJ2-1; 7 bases agree with TRBD1. The V segment lost 6 bases and the J segment 0 bases; nucleotides outside the gene matches: 6. Per the germline V gene, CDR1 is SGHRS and CDR2 is YFSETQ. This CDR3 region has 15 residues. The CDR3 region has the DNA TGCGCCAGCACCGAGGGGGCCCCCTCCTACAATGAGCAGTTCTTC. This codes for CASTEGAPSYNEQFF. The variable domain in full, completed from reference TRBV5-1 and TRBJ2-1, reads KAGVTQTPRYLIKTRGQQVTLSCSPISGHRSVSWYQQTPGQGLQFLFEYFSETQRNKGNFPGRFSGRQFSNSRSEMNVSTLELGDSALYLCASTEGAPSYNEQFFGPGTRLTVL.

The rearrangement links TRBV27 to TRBJ2-7; 7 bases match TRBD1. Germline lookup yields CDR1 MNHEY and CDR2 SMNVEV (reference sequence). The ends lost 8 bases at V and 5 bases at J; junction bases unmatched: 12. CDR3 length: 14 residues. CDR3 sequence: CASWTGTGADEQYF. CDR3 coding DNA: TGTGCCAGCTGGACCGGAACAGGGGCTGACGAGCAGTACTTC.

V usage is TRBV5-4 and J usage is TRBJ2-3, with 10 bases matching TRBD2. The J segment lost 4 bases and the V segment lost 0 bases, leaving 2 bases of the junction unmatched. CDR3 size: 15 residues. Germline V gives CDR1 SGHNT, CDR2 YYREEE (reference sequence). Here the CDR3 DNA reads TGTGCCAGCAGCTTGGGGCTAGCGGGGGCAGATACGCAGTATTTT. Its translation is CASSLGLAGADTQYF.

This clone came up once. This rearrangement joins TRBV25-1 to TRBJ2-3; TRBD2 is a possible D gene (6 bases). The CDR3 is made up of 17 amino acids. The germline V and J ends were trimmed by 2 bases and 1 base, with 16 bases remaining between them. Looked up from germline, CDR1 is MGHDK and CDR2 is SYGVNS. CDR3: CASSETGRGGGTDTQYF. The DNA for the CDR3 is TGTGCCAGCAGTGAAACCGGGAGAGGAGGTGGCACAGATACGCAGTATTTT.

The CDR3 DNA sequence: TGTGCCACCTCGGAACAGAGCTCTGGGGCCAACGTCCTGACTTTC. Residues: CATSEQSSGANVLTF. The chain has TRBV2 and TRBJ2-6; D gene unclear. Germline lookup yields CDR1 SNHLY and CDR2 FYNNEI. The ends were cut back, 10 bases at V and 0 bases at J, with 13 bases in the middle. This CDR3 region has 15 residues.

The V and J genes are TRBV28 and TRBJ2-5; unclear D gene. V was pared by 9 bases and J by 1 base, with 12 bases between. The CDR3 sequence is 13 residues long. Germline V gene lookup returns CDR1 MDHEN and CDR2 SYDVKM. CDR3 coding DNA: TGTGCCAGTCAGAAACAGATCCAAGAGACCCAGTACTTC. Translated, it gives CASQKQIQETQYF.

The chain links TRBV29-1 to TRBJ1-2; no reliable D call. CDR1 SQVTM and CDR2 ANQGSEA come from the germline V gene. Trimming shortened V by 6 bases and J by 6 bases, and 14 bases separated the two germline ends. The CDR3 contains 12 residues. In DNA, the CDR3 is TGCAGCGTCGACCAGGCTACTCATGGCTACACCTTC. Translated: CSVDQATHGYTF.

This clone was observed once. V gene TRBV10-2 combines with J gene TRBJ2-2; D is perhaps TRBD2 (6 bases). V lost 1 base and J lost 1, with 7 bases in between. The CDR3 is made up of 15 amino acids. Per the germline V gene, CDR1 is WSHSY and CDR2 is SAAADI. The CDR3 loop reads CASSEWRENTGELFF. For the CDR3, the DNA is TGCGCCAGCAGTGAGTGGAGGGAGAACACCGGGGAGCTGTTTTTT.

CDR3 bases: TGTGCCAGCAGCTTGGATGGGTGGGACAGCCAAACCTACGAGCAGTACTTC. Translation gives CASSLDGWDSQTYEQYF. The chain combines TRBV7-2 with TRBJ2-7; TRBD1 matches at 7 bases. Germline assignment: CDR1 SGHTA and CDR2 FQGNSA. Germline trimming cut 3 bases from V and 2 bases from J; bases unmatched to any gene: 13. CDR3 length: 17 amino acids.

This clone was detected only once. The J gene is TRBJ1-2, the V gene TRBV2; 7 bases align to TRBD1. Germline V gives CDR1 SNHLY, CDR2 FYNNEI. The CDR3 extends over 14 amino acids. Trimming at V came to 7 bases and at J to 6 bases, leaving 11 bases not matched to a gene. CDR3 amino acids: CASTERGQVNGYTF. CDR3 sequence (DNA): TGTGCCAGCACTGAGAGGGGGCAAGTTAATGGCTACACCTTC.